This TCR beta chain came from a study of T cells in Graves' hyperthyroidism and ophthalmopathy. This clonotype came up a few times. A much larger clonotype is one base distant, so this may be a read error. RNA transcripts gave rise to amplified TCR beta CDR3 regions. In the first-round RT-PCR of the TCR CDR3, the HTBI primer set was used. From the multiplex PCR reads, TCRdb called clonotypes with MiXCR, one entry per CDR3 protein. The data show roughly 380,000 distinct CDR3 sequences, around 13% seen once. Germline V gene sequence: CDR1 SGDLS, CDR2 YYNGEE. V was shortened by 1 base and J by 2 bases, with 6 bases between the two germline ends. The CDR3 has 13 residues.

The chain carries TRBV9 and TRBJ2-5; D ambiguous. Sequencing was carried out using blood. The TCR sequence derives from a young woman with Graves' hyperthyroidism. The CDR3: CASSVQEQETQYF. CDR3 coding DNA: TGTGCCAGCAGCGTACAGGAGCAAGAGACCCAGTACTTC.